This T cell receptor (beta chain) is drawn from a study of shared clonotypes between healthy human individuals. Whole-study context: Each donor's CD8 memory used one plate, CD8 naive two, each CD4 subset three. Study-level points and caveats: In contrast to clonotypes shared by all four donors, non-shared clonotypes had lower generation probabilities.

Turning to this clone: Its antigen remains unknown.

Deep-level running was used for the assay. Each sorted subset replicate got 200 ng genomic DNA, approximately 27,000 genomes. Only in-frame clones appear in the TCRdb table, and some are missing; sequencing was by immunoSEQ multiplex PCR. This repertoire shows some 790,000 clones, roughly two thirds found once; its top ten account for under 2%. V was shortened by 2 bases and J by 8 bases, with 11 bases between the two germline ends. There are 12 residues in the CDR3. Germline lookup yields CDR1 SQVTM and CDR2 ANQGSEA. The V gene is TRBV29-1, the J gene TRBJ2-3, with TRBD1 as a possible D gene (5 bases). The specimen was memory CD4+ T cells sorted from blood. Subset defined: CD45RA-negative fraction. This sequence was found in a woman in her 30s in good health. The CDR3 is CSVETWGPTQYF. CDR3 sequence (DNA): TGCAGCGTTGAAACCTGGGGCCCTACGCAGTATTTT.